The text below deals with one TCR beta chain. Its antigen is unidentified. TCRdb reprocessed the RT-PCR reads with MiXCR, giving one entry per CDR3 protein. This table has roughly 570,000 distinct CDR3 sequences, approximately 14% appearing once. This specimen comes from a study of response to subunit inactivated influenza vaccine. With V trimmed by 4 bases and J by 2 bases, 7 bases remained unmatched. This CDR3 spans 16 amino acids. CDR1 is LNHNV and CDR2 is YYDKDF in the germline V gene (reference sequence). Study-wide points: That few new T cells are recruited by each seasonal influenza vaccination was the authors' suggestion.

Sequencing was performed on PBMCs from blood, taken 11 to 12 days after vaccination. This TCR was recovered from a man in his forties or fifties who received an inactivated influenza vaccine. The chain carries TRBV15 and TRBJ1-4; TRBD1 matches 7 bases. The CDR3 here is CATSKTPRGTNEKLFF. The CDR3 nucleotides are TGTGCCACCAGCAAAACCCCCAGGGGGACTAATGAAAAACTGTTTTTT.